This note documents a single T cell receptor (beta chain) sequence. No antigen is known for it. Newly diagnosed hyperthyroidism, duration under 2 months, in patients aged 18 to 65. About 10 ml of fresh peripheral blood supplied the PBMCs. This sample is part of a study of T cells in Graves' hyperthyroidism and ophthalmopathy. Study-wide context: Peripheral blood was secured at the point of initial diagnosis, before any treatment. Study outcomes and limitations: Among clonotypes expanded in thyroid above 0.001, most were also found in blood.

Amplification of TCR beta CDR3 regions used RNA as the template. The HTBI set primed first-round TCR CDR3 RT-PCR. TCRdb itself ran the multiplex PCR reads through MiXCR, one entry per CDR3 protein. The data show 550,000 to 650,000 distinct CDR3 sequences, 14% seen once. V was pared by 6 bases and J by 2 bases, with 13 bases between. This CDR3 is 15 amino acids long. Per germline, CDR1 SNHLY and CDR2 FYNNEI. The source material was blood. The sequence was obtained from a woman in her 30s with Graves' hyperthyroidism that later progressed to Graves' ophthalmopathy. This chain joins TRBV2 and TRBJ2-2; D is perhaps TRBD1 (6 bases). The CDR3 is CASRYRVVNTGELFF. CDR3 bases: TGTGCCAGCAGGTACAGGGTAGTAAACACCGGGGAGCTGTTTTTT. The whole variable domain, remainder taken from reference TRBV2 and TRBJ2-2, is EPEVTQTPSHQVTQMGQEVILRCVPISNHLYFYWYRQILGQKVEFLVSFYNNEISEKSEIFDDQFSVERPDGSNFTLKIRSTKLEDSAMYFCASRYRVVNTGELFFGEGSRLTVL.